The TCR beta chain under discussion was sequenced for a study of CD8 T cells in ankylosing spondylitis. Findings and caveats of the study: Blood of patients with ankylosing spondylitis appeared to be characterized by a TCR beta motif of eight highly homologous variants.

With regard to this clonotype: Its target is unknown.

J was trimmed by 5 bases and V by 6 bases; bases with no gene match: 3. This CDR3 is 13 amino acids long. TCRdb reprocessed the 5' RACE reads with MiXCR, giving one entry per CDR3 protein. The sample shows around 450,000 distinct CDR3 sequences, roughly 26% of them seen only once. V is TRBV12-3 or TRBV12-4 and J is TRBJ1-5, with 8 bases matching TRBD1. The TCR sequence derives from a male donor with ankylosing spondylitis. Sequenced sample: blood, either unsorted or a sorted T cell fraction (not recorded which). CDR3 sequence: CASRQQGDQPQHF. DNA for the CDR3: TGTGCCAGCAGACAACAGGGGGATCAGCCCCAGCATTTT.